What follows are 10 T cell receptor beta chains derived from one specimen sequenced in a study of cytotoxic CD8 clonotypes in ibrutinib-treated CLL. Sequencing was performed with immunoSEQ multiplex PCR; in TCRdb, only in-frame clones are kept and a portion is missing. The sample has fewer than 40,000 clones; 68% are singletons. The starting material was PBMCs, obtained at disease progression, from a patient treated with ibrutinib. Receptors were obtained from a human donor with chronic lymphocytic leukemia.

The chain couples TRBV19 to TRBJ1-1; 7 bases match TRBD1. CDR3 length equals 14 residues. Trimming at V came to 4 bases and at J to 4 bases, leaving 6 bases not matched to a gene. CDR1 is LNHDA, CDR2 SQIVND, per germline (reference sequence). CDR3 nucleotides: TGTGCCAGTAGTACAAAGGGGGCTGGCACTGAAGCTTTCTTT. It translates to CASSTKGAGTEAFF.

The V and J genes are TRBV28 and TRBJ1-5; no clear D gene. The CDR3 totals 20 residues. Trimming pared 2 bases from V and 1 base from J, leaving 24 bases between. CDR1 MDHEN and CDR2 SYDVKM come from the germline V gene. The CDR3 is CASSLDLNFGGFFSNQPQHF. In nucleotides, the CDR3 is TGTGCCAGCAGTTTAGACCTCAATTTTGGAGGTTTCTTCAGCAATCAGCCCCAGCATTTT.

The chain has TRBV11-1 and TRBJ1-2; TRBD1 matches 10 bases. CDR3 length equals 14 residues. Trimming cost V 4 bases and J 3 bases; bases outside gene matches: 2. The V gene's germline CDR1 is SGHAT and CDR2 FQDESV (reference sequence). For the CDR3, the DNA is TGTGCCAGCAGCTCCGGACAGGGGGACTATGGCTACACCTTC. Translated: CASSSGQGDYGYTF.

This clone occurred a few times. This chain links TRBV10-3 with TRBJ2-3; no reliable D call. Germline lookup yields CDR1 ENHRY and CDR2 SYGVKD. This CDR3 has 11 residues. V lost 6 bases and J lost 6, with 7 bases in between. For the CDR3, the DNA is TGTGCCATCAGCAACACTGATACGCAGTATTTT. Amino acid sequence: CAISNTDTQYF.

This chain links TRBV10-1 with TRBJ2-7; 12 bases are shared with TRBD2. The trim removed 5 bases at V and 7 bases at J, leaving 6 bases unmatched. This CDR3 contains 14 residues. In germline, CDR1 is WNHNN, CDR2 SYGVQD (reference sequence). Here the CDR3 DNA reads TGCGCCAGCAGTCCGGGACTAGCGGGTAGAGAGCAGTACTTC. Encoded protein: CASSPGLAGREQYF.

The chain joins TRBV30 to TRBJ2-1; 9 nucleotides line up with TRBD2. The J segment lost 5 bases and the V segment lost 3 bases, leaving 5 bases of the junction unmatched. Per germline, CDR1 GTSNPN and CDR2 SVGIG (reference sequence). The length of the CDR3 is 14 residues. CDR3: CAWSRLAVNNEQFF. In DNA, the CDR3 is TGTGCCTGGAGCCGACTAGCGGTGAACAATGAGCAGTTCTTC. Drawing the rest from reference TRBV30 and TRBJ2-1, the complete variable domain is SQTIHQWPATLVQPVGSPLSLECTVEGTSNPNLYWYRQAAGRGLQLLFYSVGIGQISSEVPQNLSASRPQDRQFILSSKKLLLSDSGFYLCAWSRLAVNNEQFFGPGTRLTVL.

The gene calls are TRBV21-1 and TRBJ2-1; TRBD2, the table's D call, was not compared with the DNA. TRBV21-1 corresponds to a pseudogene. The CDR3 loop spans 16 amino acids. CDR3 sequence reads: CASSKGYGRAIDEQFF. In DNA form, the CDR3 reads TGTGCCAGCAGCAAAGGGTACGGGAGGGCCATCGATGAGCAGTTCTTC.

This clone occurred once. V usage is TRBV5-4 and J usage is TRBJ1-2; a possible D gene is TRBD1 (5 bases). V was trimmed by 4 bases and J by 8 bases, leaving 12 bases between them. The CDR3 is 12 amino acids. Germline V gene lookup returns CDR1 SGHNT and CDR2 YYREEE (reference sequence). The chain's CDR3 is CASSLDKSGYTF. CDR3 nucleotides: TGTGCCAGCAGCCTGGACAAATCCGGCTACACCTTC.

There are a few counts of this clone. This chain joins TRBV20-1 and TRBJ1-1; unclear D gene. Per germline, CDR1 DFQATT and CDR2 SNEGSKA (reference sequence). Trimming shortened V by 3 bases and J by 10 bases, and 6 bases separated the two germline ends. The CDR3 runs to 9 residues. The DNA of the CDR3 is TGCAGTGCTAGTGTCGCAGCTTTCTTT. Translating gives CSASVAAFF.

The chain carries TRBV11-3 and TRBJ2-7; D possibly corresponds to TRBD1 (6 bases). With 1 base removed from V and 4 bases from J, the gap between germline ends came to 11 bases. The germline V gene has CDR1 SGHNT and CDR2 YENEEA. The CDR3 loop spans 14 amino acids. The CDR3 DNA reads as TGTGCCAGCAGCTTAGGCAGGGGAATATACGAGCAGTACTTC. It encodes CASSLGRGIYEQYF.